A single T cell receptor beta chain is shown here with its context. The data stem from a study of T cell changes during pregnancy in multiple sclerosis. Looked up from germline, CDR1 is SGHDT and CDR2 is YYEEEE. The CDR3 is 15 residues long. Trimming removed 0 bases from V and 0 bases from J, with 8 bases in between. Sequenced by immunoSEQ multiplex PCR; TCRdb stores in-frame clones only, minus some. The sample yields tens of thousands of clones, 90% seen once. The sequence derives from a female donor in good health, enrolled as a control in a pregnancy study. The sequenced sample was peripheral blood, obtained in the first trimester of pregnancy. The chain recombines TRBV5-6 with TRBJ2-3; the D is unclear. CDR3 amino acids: CASSLGGDSTDTQYF. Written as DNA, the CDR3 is TGTGCCAGCAGCTTGGGCGGAGATAGCACAGATACGCAGTATTTT. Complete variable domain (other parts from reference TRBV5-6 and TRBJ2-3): DAGVTQSPTHLIKTRGQQVTLRCSPKSGHDTVSWYQQALGQGPQFIFQYYEEEERQRGNFPDRFSGHQFPNYSSELNVNALLLGDSALYLCASSLGGDSTDTQYFGPGTRLTVL.